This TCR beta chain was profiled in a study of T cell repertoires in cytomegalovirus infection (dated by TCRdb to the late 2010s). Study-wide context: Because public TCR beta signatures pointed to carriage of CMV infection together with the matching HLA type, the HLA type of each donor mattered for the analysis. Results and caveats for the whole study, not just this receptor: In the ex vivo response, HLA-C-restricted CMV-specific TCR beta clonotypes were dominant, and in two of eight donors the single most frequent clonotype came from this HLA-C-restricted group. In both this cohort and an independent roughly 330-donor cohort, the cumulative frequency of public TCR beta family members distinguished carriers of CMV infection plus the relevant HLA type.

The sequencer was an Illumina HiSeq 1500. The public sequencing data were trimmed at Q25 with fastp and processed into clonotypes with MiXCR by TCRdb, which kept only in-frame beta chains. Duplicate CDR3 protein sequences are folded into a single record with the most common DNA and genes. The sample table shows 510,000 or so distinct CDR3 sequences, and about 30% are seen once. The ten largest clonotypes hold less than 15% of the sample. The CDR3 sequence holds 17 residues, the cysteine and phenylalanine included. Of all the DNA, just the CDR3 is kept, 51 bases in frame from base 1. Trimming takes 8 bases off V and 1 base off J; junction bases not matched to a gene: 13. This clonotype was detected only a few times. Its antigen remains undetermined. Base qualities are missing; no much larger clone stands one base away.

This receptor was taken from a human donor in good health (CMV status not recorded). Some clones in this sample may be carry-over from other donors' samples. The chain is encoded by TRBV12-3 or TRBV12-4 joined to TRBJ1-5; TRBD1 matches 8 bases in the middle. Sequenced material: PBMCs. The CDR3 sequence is CASGNYQGALSNQPQHF. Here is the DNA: TGTGCCAGCGGGAATTACCAGGGGGCGCTGAGCAATCAGCCCCAGCATTTT.